Each of the 2 T cell receptor beta chains below was sequenced from the same sample in a study of post-analysis software for immune sequencing data. Study conclusions and caveats: Several TRBV segments, TRBV5-6, TRBV5-1 and TRBV20-1 among them, were found more frequent in patients than controls.

These receptors' antigens are unknown. TCR beta libraries were prepared from cDNA with unique molecular identifiers. Via MiXCR, TCRdb re-called the PCR reads, giving one row per CDR3 protein. The top ten hold roughly 1.7% of the sample, which has about 620,000 distinct CDR3 sequences, roughly two fifths seen once. Sample: blood. The source of these receptors is a girl aged 10-17 years with multiple sclerosis.

A few counts support this clonotype. This chain connects TRBV5-1 to TRBJ2-1; TRBD2 aligns across 7 bases. With V trimmed by 4 bases and J by 3 bases, 13 bases remained unmatched. Germline CDR1 is SGHRS and CDR2 is YFSETQ. The CDR3 is 17 amino acids. CDR3 loop: CASSTTSLAAVYNEQFF. The CDR3 DNA is TGCGCCAGCAGCACGACTTCGCTAGCGGCCGTCTACAATGAGCAGTTCTTC.

The V gene is TRBV10-3, the J gene TRBJ1-1, with D possibly TRBD1 on 5 matching bases. CDR3 length equals 16 residues. Trimming removed 0 bases at V and 0 bases at J, with 11 bases between. The germline V gene has CDR1 ENHRY and CDR2 SYGVKD. The CDR3, as DNA: TGTGCCATCAGTGAGTCGGGGGGACGGTTGAACACTGAAGCTTTCTTT. Protein product: CAISESGGRLNTEAFF.